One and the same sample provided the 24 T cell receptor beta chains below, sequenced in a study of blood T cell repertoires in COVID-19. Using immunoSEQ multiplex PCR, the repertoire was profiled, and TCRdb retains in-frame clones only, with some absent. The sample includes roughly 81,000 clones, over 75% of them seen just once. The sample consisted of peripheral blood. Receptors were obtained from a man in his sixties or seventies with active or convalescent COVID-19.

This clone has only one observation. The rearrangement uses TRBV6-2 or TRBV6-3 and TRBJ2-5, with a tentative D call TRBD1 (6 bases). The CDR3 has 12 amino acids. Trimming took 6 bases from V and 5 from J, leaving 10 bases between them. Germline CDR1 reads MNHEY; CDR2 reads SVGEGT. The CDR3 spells CASSGQQETQYF. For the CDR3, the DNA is TGTGCCAGCAGCGGACAGCAGGAGACCCAGTACTTC.

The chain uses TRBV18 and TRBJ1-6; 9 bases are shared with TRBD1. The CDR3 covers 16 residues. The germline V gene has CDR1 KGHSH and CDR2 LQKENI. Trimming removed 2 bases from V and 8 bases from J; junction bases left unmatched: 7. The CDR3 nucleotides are TGTGCCAGCTCACCAAACAGGGGGCTTGGAGATTCACCCCTCCACTTT. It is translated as CASSPNRGLGDSPLHF.

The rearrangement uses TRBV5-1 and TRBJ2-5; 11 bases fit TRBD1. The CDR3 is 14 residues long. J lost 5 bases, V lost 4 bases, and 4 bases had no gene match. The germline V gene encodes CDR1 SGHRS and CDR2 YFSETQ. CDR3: CASSRGQGAETQYF. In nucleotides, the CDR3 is TGCGCCAGCAGCCGAGGACAGGGGGCGGAGACCCAGTACTTC.

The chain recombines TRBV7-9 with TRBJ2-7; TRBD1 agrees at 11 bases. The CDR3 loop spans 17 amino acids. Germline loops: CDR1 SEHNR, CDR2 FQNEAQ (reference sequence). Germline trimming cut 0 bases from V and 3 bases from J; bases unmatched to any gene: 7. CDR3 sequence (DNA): TGTGCCAGCAGCTTAGCGGGGGCAGGGACAGGGGGCTACGAGCAGTACTTC. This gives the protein CASSLAGAGTGGYEQYF.

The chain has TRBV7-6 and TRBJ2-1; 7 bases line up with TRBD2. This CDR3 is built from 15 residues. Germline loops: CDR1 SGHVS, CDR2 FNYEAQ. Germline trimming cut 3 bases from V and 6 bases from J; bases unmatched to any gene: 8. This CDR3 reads CASSFRRASGNEQFF. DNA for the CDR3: TGTGCCAGCAGCTTCCGAAGGGCTAGCGGCAATGAGCAGTTCTTC.

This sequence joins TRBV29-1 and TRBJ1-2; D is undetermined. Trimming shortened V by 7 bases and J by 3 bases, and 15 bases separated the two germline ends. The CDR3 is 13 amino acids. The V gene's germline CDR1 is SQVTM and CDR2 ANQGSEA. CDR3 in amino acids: CSAAASTDYGYTF. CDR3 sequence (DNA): TGCAGCGCAGCGGCATCCACCGACTATGGCTACACCTTC.

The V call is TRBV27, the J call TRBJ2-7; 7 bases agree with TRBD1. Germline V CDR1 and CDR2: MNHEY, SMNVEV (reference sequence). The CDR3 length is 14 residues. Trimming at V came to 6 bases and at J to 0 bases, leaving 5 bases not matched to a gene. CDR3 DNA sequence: TGTGCCAGCAGCCCCGGGACAGCCTCCTACGAGCAGTACTTC. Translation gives CASSPGTASYEQYF.

The CDR3 loop reads CATSDLGGSSRTGELFF. CDR3 bases: TGTGCCACCAGTGATTTAGGAGGGAGCTCGAGGACCGGGGAGCTGTTTTTT. V and J are TRBV24-1 and TRBJ2-2; D might be TRBD2 (6 bases). Deletions cut 1 base from V and 5 bases from J, with 16 bases between. Germline loops: CDR1 KGHDR, CDR2 SFDVKD. This CDR3 is built from 17 residues.

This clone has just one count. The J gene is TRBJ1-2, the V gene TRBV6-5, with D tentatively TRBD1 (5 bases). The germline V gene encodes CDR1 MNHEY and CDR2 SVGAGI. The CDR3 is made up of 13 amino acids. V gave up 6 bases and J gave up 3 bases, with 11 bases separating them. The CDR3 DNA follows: TGTGCCAGCAGCCGGGGAGGGGACTATGGCTACACCTTC. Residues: CASSRGGDYGYTF.

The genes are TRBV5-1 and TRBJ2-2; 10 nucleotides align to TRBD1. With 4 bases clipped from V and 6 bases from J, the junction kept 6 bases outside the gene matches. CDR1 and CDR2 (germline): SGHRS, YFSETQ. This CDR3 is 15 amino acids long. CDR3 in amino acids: CASSRGTGEAGELFF. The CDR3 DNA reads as TGCGCCAGCAGCCGGGGGACAGGGGAGGCCGGGGAGCTGTTTTTT.

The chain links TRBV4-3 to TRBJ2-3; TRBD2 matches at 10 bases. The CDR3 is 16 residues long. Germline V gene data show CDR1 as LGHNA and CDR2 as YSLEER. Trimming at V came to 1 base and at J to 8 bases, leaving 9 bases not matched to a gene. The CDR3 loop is CASSQASGGAGGTQYF. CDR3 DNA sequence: TGCGCCAGCAGCCAAGCGAGCGGGGGGGCCGGGGGTACGCAGTATTTT.

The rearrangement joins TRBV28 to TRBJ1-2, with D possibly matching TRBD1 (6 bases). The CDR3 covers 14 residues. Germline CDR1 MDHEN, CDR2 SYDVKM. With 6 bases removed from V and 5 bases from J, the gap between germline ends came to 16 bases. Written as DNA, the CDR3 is TGTGCCAGCAGCTCGACAGGCCGAGATTATGGCTACACCTTC. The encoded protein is CASSSTGRDYGYTF.

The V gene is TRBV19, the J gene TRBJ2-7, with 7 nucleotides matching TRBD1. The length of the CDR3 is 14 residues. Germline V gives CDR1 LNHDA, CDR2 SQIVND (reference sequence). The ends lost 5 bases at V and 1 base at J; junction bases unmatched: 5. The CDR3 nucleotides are TGTGCCAGTAGTTCGGGACAGATTTCCTACGAGCAGTACTTC. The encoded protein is CASSSGQISYEQYF.

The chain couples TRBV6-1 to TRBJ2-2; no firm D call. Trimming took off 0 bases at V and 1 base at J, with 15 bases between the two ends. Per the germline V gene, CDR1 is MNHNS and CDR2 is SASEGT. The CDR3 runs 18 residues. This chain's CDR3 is CASSEALVADGNTGELFF. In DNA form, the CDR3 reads TGTGCCAGCAGTGAAGCGCTAGTGGCCGACGGGAACACCGGGGAGCTGTTTTTT.

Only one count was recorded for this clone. CDR3 in amino acids: CASSDSGVGLGTQYF. The CDR3 DNA sequence: TGTGCCAGCAGTGATAGCGGGGTTGGGTTGGGTACGCAGTATTTT. The chain uses TRBV2 and TRBJ2-3, with TRBD2 identical over 8 bases. This CDR3 is built from 15 residues. The germline V gene encodes CDR1 SNHLY and CDR2 FYNNEI. V dropped 3 bases and J dropped 8; count of bases not matched to a gene: 10.

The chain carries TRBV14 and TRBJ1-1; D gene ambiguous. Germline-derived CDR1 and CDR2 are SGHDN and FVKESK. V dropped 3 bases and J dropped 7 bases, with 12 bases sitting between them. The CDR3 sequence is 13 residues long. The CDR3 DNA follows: TGTGCCAGCAGCCATCTGGGCCACCTTGAAGCTTTCTTT. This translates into CASSHLGHLEAFF.

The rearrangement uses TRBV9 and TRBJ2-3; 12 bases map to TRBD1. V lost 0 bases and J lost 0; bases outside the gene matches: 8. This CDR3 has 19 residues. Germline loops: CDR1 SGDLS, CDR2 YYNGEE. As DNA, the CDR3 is TGTGCCAGCAGCGTAGCTGAAGGGGACAGGGGGCTCAGCACAGATACGCAGTATTTT. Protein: CASSVAEGDRGLSTDTQYF.

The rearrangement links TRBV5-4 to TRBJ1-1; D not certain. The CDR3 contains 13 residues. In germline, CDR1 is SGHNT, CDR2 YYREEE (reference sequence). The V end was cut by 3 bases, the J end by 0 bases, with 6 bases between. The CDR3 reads CASSSQVNTEAFF. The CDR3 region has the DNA TGTGCCAGCAGCTCGCAGGTGAACACTGAAGCTTTCTTT.

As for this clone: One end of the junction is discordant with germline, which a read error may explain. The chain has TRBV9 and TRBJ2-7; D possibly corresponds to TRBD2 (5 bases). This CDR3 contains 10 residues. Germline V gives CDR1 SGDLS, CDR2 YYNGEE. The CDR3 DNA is TGTGCCAGCAGCGTTCGGGTCGCGGGCTTC. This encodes CASSVRVAGF.

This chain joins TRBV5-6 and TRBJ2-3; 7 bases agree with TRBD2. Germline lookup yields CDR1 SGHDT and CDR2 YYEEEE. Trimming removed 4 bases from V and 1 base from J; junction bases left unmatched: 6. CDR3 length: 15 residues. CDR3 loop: CASSGGDGRTDTQYF. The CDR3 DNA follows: TGTGCCAGCAGCGGGGGGGACGGCCGCACAGATACGCAGTATTTT.

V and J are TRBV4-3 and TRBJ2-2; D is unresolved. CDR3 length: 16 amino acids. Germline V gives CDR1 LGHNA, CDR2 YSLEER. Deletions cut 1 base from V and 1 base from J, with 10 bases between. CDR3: CASSQVADLNTGELFF. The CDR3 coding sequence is TGCGCCAGCAGCCAAGTGGCAGATCTGAACACCGGGGAGCTGTTTTTT.

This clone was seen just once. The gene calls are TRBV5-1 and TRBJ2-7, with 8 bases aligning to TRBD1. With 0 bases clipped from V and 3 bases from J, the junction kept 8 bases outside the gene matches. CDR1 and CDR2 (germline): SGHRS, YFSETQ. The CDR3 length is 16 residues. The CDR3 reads CASSLGGGQGIYEQYF. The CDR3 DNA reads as TGCGCCAGCAGCTTGGGAGGCGGACAGGGTATCTACGAGCAGTACTTC.

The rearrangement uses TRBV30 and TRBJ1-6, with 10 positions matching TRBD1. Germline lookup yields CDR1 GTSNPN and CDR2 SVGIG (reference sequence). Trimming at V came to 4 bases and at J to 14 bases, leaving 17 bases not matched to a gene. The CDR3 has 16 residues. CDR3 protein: CAWTETGGGRHLALHF. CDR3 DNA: TGTGCCTGGACTGAGACAGGGGGCGGGCGTCATTTGGCCCTCCACTTT.

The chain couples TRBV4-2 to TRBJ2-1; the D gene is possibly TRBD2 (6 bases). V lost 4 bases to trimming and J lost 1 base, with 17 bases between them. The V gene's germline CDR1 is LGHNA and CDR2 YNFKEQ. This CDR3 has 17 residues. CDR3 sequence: CASSPSGGAQSYNEQFF. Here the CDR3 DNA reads TGTGCCAGCAGCCCCTCTGGAGGGGCGCAGTCCTACAATGAGCAGTTCTTC.